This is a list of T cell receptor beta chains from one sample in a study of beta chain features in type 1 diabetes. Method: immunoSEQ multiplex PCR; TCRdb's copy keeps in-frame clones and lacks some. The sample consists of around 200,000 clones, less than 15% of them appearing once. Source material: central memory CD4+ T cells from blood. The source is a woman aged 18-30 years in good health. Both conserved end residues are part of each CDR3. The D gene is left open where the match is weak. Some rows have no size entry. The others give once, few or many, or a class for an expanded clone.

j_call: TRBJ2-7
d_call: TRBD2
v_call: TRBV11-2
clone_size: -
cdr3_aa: CASSLGREVLEQYF
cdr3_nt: TGTGCCAGCAGCTTGGGGAGGGAGGTTCTCGAGCAGTACTTC

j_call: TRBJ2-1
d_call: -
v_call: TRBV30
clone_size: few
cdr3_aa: CAWSVLSGYNEQFF
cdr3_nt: TGTGCCTGGAGTGTACTTAGCGGTTACAATGAGCAGTTCTTC

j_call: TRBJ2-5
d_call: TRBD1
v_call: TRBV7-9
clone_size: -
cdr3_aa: CASSFDPGQGRETQYF
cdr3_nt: TGTGCCAGCAGCTTCGACCCGGGACAGGGGAGGGAGACCCAGTACTTC

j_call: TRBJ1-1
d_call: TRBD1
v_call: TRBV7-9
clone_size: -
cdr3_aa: CASSSQGARTEAFF
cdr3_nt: TGTGCCAGCAGCTCGCAGGGGGCGAGGACTGAAGCTTTCTTT

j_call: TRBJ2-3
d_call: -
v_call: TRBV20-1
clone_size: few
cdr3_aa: CSALLTDTQYF
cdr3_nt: TGCAGTGCTCTTCTCACAGATACGCAGTATTTT

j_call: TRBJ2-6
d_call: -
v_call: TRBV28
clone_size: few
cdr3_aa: CASRTQGSGANVLTF
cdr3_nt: TGTGCCAGCAGAACACAGGGCTCTGGGGCCAACGTCCTGACTTTC

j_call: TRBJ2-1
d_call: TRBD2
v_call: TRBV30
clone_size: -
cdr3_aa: CAWASGIGTYNEQFF
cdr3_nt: TGTGCCTGGGCAAGCGGGATTGGAACCTACAATGAGCAGTTCTTC

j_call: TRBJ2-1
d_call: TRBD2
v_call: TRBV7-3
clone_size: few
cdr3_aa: CASSLAASSYNEQFF
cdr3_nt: TGTGCCAGCTCCCTAGCGGCCAGCTCCTACAATGAGCAGTTCTTC

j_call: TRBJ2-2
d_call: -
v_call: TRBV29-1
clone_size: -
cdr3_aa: CSVQDNWAGELFF
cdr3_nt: TGCAGCGTCCAAGACAATTGGGCCGGGGAGCTGTTTTTT

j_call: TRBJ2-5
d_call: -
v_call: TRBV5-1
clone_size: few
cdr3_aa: CASSLGGLQETQYF
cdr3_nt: TGCGCCAGCAGCTTGGGGGGACTCCAAGAGACCCAGTACTTC

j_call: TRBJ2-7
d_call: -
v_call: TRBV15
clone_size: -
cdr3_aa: CATSRQAAYEQYF
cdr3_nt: TGTGCCACCAGCAGACAGGCAGCCTACGAGCAGTACTTC

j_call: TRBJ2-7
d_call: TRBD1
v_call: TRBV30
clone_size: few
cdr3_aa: CAWNRGGAAVGQYF
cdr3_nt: TGTGCCTGGAACCGAGGGGGCGCAGCCGTGGGGCAGTACTTC

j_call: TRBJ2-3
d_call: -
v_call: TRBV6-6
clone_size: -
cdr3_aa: CASSGTGLNTQYF
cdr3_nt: TGTGCCAGCAGTGGAACGGGGTTGAATACGCAGTATTTT

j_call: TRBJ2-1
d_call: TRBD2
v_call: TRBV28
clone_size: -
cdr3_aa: CASSSYGTNYNEQFF
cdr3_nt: TGTGCCAGCAGTTCCTACGGGACTAACTACAATGAGCAGTTCTTC

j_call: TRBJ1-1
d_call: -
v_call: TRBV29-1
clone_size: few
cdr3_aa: CSVRYTEAFF
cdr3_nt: TGCAGCGTCAGATACACTGAAGCTTTCTTT

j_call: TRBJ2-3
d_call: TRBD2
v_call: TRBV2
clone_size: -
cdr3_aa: CASSYGLVTDTQYF
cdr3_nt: TGTGCCAGCAGTTACGGACTAGTCACAGATACGCAGTATTTT

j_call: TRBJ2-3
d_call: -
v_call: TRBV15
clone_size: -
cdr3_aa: CATSSDRGRAATDTQYF
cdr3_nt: TGTGCCACCAGCAGCGATCGGGGTAGAGCGGCCACAGATACGCAGTATTTT

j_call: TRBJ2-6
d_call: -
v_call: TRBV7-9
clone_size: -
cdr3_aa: CASSLGRRGANVLTF
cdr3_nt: TGTGCCAGCAGCTTAGGGAGGAGAGGAGCCAACGTCCTGACTTTC

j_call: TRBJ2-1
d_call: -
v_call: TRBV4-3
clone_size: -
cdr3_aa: CASSQQYYNEQFF
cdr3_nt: TGCGCCAGCAGCCAGCAGTACTACAATGAGCAGTTCTTC

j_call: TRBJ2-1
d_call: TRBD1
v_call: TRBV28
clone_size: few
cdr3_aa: CASSGRRDRGVYEQFF
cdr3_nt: TGTGCCAGCAGTGGGCGCCGGGACAGGGGAGTATATGAGCAGTTCTTC

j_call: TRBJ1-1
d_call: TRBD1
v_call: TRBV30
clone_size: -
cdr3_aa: CAWRPTGGTEAFF
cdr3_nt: TGTGCCTGGAGGCCGACAGGGGGCACTGAAGCTTTCTTT

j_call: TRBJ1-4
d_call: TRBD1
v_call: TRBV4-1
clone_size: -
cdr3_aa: CASSRGQGQEKLFF
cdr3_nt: TGCGCCAGCAGCCGAGGACAGGGGCAAGAAAAACTGTTTTTT

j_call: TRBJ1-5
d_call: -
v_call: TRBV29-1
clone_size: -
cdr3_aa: CSVGVGEHGYNQPQHF
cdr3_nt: TGCAGCGTTGGGGTGGGCGAGCATGGATACAATCAGCCCCAGCATTTT

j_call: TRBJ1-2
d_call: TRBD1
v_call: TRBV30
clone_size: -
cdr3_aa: CAWKLPGQLKNGYTF
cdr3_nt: TGTGCCTGGAAGCTACCGGGACAGTTAAAAAATGGCTACACCTTC

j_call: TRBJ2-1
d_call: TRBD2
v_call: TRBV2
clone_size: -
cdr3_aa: CASSGTSGSTYNEQFF
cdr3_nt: TGTGCCAGCAGTGGGACTAGCGGGAGTACCTACAATGAGCAGTTCTTC

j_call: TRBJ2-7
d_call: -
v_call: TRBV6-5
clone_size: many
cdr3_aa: CASSYRQGGTWEQYF
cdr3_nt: TGTGCCAGCAGTTACAGACAGGGCGGGACCTGGGAGCAGTACTTC

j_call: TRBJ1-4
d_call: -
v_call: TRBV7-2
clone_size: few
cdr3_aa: CASSLGVLPNEKLFF
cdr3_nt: TGTGCCAGCAGCTTAGGAGTCCTTCCCAATGAAAAACTGTTTTTT

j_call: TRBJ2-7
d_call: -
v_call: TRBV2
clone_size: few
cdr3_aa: CASDSPGEKTYEQYF
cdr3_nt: TGTGCCAGCGACAGTCCGGGGGAGAAGACTTACGAGCAGTACTTC

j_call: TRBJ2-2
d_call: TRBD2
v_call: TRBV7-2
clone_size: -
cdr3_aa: CASSLGLARFTGELFF
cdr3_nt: TGTGCCAGCAGCTTAGGACTAGCGCGATTCACCGGGGAGCTGTTTTTT

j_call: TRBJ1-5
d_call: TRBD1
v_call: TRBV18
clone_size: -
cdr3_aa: CASQEQGGSNQPQHF
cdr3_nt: TGTGCCAGCCAAGAACAGGGGGGTAGCAATCAGCCCCAGCATTTT

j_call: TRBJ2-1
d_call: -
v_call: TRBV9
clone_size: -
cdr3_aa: CASSVRSGSSYNEQFF
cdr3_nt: TGTGCCAGCAGCGTTAGGTCCGGGAGCTCCTACAATGAGCAGTTCTTC

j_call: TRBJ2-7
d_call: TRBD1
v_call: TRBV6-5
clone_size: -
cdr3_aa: CASSSGTGPNEQYF
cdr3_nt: TGTGCCAGCAGTTCCGGGACAGGGCCCAACGAGCAGTACTTC

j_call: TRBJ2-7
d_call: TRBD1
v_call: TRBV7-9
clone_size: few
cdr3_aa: CASSLGAGTGQGEQYF
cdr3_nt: TGTGCCAGCAGTTTAGGGGCCGGGACAGGGCAGGGGGAGCAGTACTTC

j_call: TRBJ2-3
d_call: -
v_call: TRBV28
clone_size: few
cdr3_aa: CASSLIPLTGRRNDTQYF
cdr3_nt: TGTGCCAGCAGCCTTATCCCCTTGACAGGGAGGAGAAACGATACGCAGTATTTT

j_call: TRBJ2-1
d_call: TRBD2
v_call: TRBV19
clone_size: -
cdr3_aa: CASSRLAGVHNEQFF
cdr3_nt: TGTGCCAGTAGTCGACTAGCGGGAGTCCACAATGAGCAGTTCTTC

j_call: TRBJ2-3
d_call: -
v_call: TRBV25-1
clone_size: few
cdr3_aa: CASRGTSTDTQYF
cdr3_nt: TGTGCCAGCAGGGGCACTAGCACAGATACGCAGTATTTT

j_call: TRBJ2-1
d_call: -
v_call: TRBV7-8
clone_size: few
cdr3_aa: CASSLETTRSYNEQFF
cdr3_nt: TGTGCCAGCAGCTTAGAGACTACCCGCTCCTACAATGAGCAGTTCTTC

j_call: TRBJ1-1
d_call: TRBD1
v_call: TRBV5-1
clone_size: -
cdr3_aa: CASSFSTGVTEAFF
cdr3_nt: TGCGCCAGCAGCTTTTCGACAGGGGTAACTGAAGCTTTCTTT

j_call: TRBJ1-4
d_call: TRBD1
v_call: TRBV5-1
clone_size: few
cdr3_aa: CASSLRGTGDEKLFF
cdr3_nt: TGCGCCAGCAGCCTCCGGGGGACAGGGGATGAAAAACTGTTTTTT

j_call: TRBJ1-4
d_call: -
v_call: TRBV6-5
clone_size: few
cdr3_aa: CASRNPTATNEKLFF
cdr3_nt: TGTGCCAGCAGAAACCCGACAGCTACTAATGAAAAACTGTTTTTT

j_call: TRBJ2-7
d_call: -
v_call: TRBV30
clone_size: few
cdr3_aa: CAWSEQLPPYEQYF
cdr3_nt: TGTGCCTGGAGTGAACAACTACCTCCCTACGAGCAGTACTTC

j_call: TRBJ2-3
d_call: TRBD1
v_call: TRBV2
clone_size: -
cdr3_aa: CASSFDRGTDTQYF
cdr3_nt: TGTGCCAGCAGTTTCGACAGGGGCACAGATACGCAGTATTTT

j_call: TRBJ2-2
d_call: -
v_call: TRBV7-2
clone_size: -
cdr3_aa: CASSERVAGELFF
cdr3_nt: TGTGCCAGCAGCGAGAGGGTGGCCGGGGAGCTGTTTTTT

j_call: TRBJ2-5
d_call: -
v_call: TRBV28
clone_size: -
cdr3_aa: CASSGTGLETQYF
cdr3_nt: TGTGCCAGCAGTGGCACAGGGTTAGAGACCCAGTACTTC

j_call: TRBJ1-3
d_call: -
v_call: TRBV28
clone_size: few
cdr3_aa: CASSKQVSGNTIHF
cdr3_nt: TGTGCCAGCAGCAAACAGGTCTCTGGAAACACCATACATTTT

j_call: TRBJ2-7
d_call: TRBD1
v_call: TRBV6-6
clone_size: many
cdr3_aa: CASSRQGPVYEQYF
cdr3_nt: TGTGCCAGCAGCAGACAGGGTCCCGTCTACGAGCAGTACTTC

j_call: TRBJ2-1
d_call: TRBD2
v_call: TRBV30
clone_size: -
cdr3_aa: CAWRGGLAVSYNEQFF
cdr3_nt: TGTGCCTGGAGAGGGGGACTAGCGGTTTCCTACAATGAGCAGTTCTTC

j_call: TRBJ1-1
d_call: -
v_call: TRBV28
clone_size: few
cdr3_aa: CATTSGGGTEAFF
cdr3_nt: TGTGCCACAACGTCCGGCGGCGGTACTGAAGCTTTCTTT

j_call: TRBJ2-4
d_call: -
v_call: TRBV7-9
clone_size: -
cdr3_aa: CASSYREGGNIQYF
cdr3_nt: TGTGCCAGCAGTTACCGGGAAGGGGGAAACATTCAGTACTTC

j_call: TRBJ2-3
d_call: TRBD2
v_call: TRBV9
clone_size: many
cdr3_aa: CASSARGLAGDTDTQYF
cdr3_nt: TGTGCCAGCAGCGCCCGGGGACTAGCGGGAGACACAGATACGCAGTATTTT

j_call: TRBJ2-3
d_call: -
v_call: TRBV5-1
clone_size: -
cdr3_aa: CASSRGAGQDTQYF
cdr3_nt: TGCGCCAGCAGCCGAGGAGCGGGTCAAGATACGCAGTATTTT

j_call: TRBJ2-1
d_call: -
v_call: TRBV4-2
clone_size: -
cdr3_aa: CATEGSFHEQFF
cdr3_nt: TGTGCCACCGAAGGTAGCTTCCATGAGCAGTTCTTC

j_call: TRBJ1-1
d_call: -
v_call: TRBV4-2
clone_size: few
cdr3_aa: CASSQDLGEEAFF
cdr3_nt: TGTGCCAGCAGCCAAGATCTGGGGGAGGAGGCTTTCTTT